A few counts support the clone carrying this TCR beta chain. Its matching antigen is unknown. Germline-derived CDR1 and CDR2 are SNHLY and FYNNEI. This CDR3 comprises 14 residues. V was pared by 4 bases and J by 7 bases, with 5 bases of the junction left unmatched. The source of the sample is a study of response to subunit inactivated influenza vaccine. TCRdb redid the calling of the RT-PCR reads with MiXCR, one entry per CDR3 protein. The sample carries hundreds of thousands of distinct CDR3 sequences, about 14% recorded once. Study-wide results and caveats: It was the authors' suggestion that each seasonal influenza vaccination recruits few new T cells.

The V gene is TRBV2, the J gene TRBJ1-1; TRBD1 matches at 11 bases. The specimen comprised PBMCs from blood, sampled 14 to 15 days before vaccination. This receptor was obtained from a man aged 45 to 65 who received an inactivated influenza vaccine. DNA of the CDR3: TGTGCCAGCAGTGTAAAGGGACAGGGGGTTGAAGCTTTCTTT. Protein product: CASSVKGQGVEAFF.